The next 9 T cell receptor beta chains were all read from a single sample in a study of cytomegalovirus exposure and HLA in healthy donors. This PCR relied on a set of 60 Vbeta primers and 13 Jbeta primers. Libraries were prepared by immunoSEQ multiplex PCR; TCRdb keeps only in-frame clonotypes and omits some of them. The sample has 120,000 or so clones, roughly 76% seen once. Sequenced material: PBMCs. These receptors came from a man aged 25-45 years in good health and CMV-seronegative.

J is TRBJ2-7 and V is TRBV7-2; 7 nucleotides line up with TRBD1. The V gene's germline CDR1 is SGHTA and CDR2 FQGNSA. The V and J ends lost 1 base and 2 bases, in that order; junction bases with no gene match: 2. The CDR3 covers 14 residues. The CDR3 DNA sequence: TGTGCCAGCAGCTTAGGACAGGGTGCCTACGAGCAGTACTTC. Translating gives CASSLGQGAYEQYF.

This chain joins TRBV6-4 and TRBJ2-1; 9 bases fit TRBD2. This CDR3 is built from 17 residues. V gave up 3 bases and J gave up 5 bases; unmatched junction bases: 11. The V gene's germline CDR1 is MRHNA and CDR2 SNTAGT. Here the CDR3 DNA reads TGTGCCAGCAGTGAAACAGCCGGACTAGCGCCAGACAATGAGCAGTTCTTC. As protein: CASSETAGLAPDNEQFF.

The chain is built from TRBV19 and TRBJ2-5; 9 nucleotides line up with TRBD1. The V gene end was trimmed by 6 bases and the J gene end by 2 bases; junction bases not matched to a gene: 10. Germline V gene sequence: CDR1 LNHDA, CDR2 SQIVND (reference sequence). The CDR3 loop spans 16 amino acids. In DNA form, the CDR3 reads TGTGCCAGTAGCCTACCGGGACAGGGACGACAAGAGACCCAGTACTTC. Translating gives CASSLPGQGRQETQYF.

CDR3 amino acids: CASSQDKYRAYHQPQHF. The CDR3, as DNA: TGTGCCAGCAGCCAAGATAAGTACAGGGCGTATCATCAGCCCCAGCATTTT. This chain uses TRBV14 with TRBJ1-5; tentatively, D is TRBD1 (6 bases). The CDR3 covers 17 residues. V was trimmed by 0 bases and J by 5 bases, leaving 17 bases between them. Germline CDR1 and CDR2: SGHDN and FVKESK.

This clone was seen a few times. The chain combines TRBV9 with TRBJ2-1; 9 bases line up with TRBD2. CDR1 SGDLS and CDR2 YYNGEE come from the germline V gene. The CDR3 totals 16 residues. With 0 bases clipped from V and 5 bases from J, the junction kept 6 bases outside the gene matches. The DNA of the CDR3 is TGTGCCAGCAGCGTAGGAGGACTAGCGCAAAACAATGAGCAGTTCTTC. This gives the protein CASSVGGLAQNNEQFF.

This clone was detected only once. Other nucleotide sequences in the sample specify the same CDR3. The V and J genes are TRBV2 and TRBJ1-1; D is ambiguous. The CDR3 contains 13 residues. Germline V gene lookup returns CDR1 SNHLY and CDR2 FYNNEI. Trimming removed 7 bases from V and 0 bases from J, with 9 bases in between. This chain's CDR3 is CASTNQMNTEAFF. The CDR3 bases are TGTGCCAGCACGAATCAGATGAACACTGAAGCTTTCTTT. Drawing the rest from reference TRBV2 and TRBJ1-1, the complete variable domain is EPEVTQTPSHQVTQMGQEVILRCVPISNHLYFYWYRQILGQKVEFLVSFYNNEISEKSEIFDDQFSVERPDGSNFTLKIRSTKLEDSAMYFCASTNQMNTEAFFGQGTRLTVV.

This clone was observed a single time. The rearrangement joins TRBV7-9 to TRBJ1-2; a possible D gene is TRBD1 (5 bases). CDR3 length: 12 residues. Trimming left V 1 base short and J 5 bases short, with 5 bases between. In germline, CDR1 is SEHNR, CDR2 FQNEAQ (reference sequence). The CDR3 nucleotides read TGTGCCAGCAGCTTAGGACAGTATGGCTACACCTTC. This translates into CASSLGQYGYTF.

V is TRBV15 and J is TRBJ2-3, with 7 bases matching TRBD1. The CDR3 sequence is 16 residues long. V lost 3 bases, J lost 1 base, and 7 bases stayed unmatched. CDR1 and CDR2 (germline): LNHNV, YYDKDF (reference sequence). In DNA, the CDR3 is TGTGCCACCAGCAGCGAAACCGGGACAGGCACAGATACGCAGTATTTT. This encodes CATSSETGTGTDTQYF.

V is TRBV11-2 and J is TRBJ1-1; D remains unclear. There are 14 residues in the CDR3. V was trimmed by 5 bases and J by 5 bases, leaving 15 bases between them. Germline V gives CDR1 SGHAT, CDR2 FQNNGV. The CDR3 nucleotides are TGTGCCAGCAGCCTCTCAGCGGGAGGGACTGAAGCTTTCTTT. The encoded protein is CASSLSAGGTEAFF.